Here is one T cell receptor (beta chain) with its context. The target antigen is unknown. This beta chain is an unintended read in a library built for alpha chains; its size means little. The data stem from a study of spatial heterogeneity in lung cancer. The overall study: Compared with alpha-chain sequences, beta-chain sequences were consistently detected in greater numbers.

Regarding time point: sample taken at primary tumor resection. The donors comprised approximately 72 untreated early-stage non-small cell lung cancer patients. Unsorted whole RNA samples from tumor, nontumor lung or frozen PBMC were sequenced. One entry per CDR3 protein, called by TCRdb with MiXCR from the 5' RACE reads. The table shows over 950 distinct CDR3 sequences, with approximately 14% occurring only once. The study, taken as a whole, reports: How many expanded intratumoral alpha and beta TCRs were present tracked the tumor mutation count, which was a count of nonsynonymous mutations. For tumor T cells, estimated coverage reached only about 7.4% (alpha) and around 13% (beta).

Germline V gene data show CDR1 as DFQATT and CDR2 as SNEGSKA (reference sequence). This CDR3 comprises 11 residues. Trimming took 5 bases from V and 6 from J; bases not matched to a gene: 4. The receptor was isolated from a male donor with early-stage non-small cell lung cancer. V is TRBV20-1 and J is TRBJ2-7; TRBD2 matches 7 bases. This material consisted of lung tumor tissue, taken at surgery. CDR3 sequence: CSADGGGEQYF. The CDR3 nucleotides read TGCAGTGCTGATGGGGGGGGCGAGCAGTACTTC.